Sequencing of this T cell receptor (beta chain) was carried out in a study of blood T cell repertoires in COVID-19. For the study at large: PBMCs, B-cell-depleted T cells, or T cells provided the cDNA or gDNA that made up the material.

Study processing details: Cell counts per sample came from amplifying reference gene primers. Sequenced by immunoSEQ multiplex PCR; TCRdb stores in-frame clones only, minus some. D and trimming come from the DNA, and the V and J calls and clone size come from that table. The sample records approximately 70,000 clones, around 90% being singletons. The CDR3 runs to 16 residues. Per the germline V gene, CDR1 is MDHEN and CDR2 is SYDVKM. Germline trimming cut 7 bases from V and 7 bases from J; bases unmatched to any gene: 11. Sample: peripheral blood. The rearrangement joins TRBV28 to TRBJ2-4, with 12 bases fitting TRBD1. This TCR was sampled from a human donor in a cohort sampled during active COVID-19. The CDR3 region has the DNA TGTGCCAGCAACCGGGACAGGGGGCGCCGTCCGAACATTCAGTACTTC. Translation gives CASNRDRGRRPNIQYF.